This T cell receptor beta chain was recovered during a study of blood T cell repertoires in COVID-19. There are 15 residues in the CDR3. In germline, CDR1 is SGHTA, CDR2 FQGNSA. The ends lost 5 bases at V and 7 bases at J; junction bases unmatched: 9. As processed by the authors: The assay estimated nucleated cells by amplifying reference gene primers. Assay used: immunoSEQ multiplex PCR; TCRdb lists only in-frame clones, some missing. That table is the source of V, J and clone size, and D and trimming were worked out from the DNA. The table shows approximately 250,000 clones, with 84% occurring only once.

The origin of this receptor is a man in his forties who had recovered from COVID-19. The sequenced sample was peripheral blood. The chain has TRBV7-2 and TRBJ2-4; TRBD1 matches at 9 bases. CDR3 DNA: TGTGCCAGCAGCAGGCAACAGGGGGCCGGGAACATTCAGTACTTC. It is translated as CASSRQQGAGNIQYF.